Listed below are T cell receptor beta chains from one sample, sequenced in a study of OX40 agonist ivuxolimab in advanced cancers. The data were produced by immunoSEQ multiplex PCR, yet TCRdb's version contains in-frame clones alone and is incomplete. In the table there are around 15,000 clones, 80% to 90% of which are singletons. The sequencing used CD4+ or CD8+ T cells sorted from blood, collected in a trial of the OX40 agonist ivuxolimab. The source of these receptors is an adult with an advanced solid tumor such as melanoma, head and neck, liver or kidney cancer. Both conserved end residues are part of each CDR3. A D gene is named only where the DNA matches it firmly. Clone size is shown for a subset of rows, as once, few, many or a class of expanded clone.

CDR3nt	CDR3aa	d_gene	abundance	j_gene	v_gene
TGTGCCAGCAGGGCCACTGAAGCTTTCTTT	CASRATEAFF	NA	NA	TRBJ1-1	TRBV6-1
TGCAGTGCTAGCTTAAGGGGCGAGCAGTACTTC	CSASLRGEQYF	NA	NA	TRBJ2-7	TRBV20-1
TGCGCCAGCAGCCAAGATCCTAGCGGGATCCCCTACGAGCAGTACTTC	CASSQDPSGIPYEQYF	TRBD2	NA	TRBJ2-7	TRBV4-1
TGTGCCAGCAGCAAAGGGGACAGCTCCTACGAGCAGTACTTC	CASSKGDSSYEQYF	NA	NA	TRBJ2-7	TRBV21-1
TGTGCCAGTAGTAAAGGACTAGCGGGAGGTGAGACCCAGTACTTC	CASSKGLAGGETQYF	TRBD2	NA	TRBJ2-5	TRBV19
TGTGCCAGCAGTTTATCAGGGGGCCAAGTTTCACCCCTCCACTTT	CASSLSGGQVSPLHF	TRBD1	NA	TRBJ1-6	TRBV28
TGTGCCAGCAGCTTACGGGGGGCCCGCTCCTACAATGAGCAGTTCTTC	CASSLRGARSYNEQFF	NA	NA	TRBJ2-1	TRBV7-9
TGTGCCAGCAGCACCTTACAGGGTGGTCATGGCTACACCTTC	CASSTLQGGHGYTF	NA	few	TRBJ1-2	TRBV5-6
TGTGCCAGCAGTTCAGAGGGGACCCAGTACTTC	CASSSEGTQYF	NA	NA	TRBJ2-5	TRBV27
TGCAGTTTCAGGGGCACTGAAGCTTTCTTT	CSFRGTEAFF	NA	NA	TRBJ1-1	TRBV29-1
TGTGCCAGCAGTTACTCTGGGACTAGCGGGAGCTACGAGCAGTACTTC	CASSYSGTSGSYEQYF	TRBD2	NA	TRBJ2-7	TRBV6-5
TGCGCCAGCAGAGGCGACAGCTATGAAAAACTGTTTTTT	CASRGDSYEKLFF	NA	few	TRBJ1-4	TRBV5-1
TGTGCCAGCAAGGCCGGGACTAGGGACCACGAGCAGTACTTC	CASKAGTRDHEQYF	TRBD2	NA	TRBJ2-7	TRBV2
TGTGCCAGCAGCTTAGGGGTTGGAACCATGGCCGGGGAGCTGTTTTTT	CASSLGVGTMAGELFF	NA	NA	TRBJ2-2	TRBV7-8
TGTGCCAGCAGTTTCGGGGATGCAACTAATGAAAAACTGTTTTTT	CASSFGDATNEKLFF	NA	NA	TRBJ1-4	TRBV28
TGCGCCAGCAGCTGGTCTCCCAAAGAGTATGGCTACACCTTC	CASSWSPKEYGYTF	NA	NA	TRBJ1-2	TRBV5-1
TGCGCCAGCAGCCAACCTGGAGACGGGTACAATGAGCAGTTCTTC	CASSQPGDGYNEQFF	NA	NA	TRBJ2-1	TRBV4-3
TGTGCCAGCAGCTGGGGTCGGTCTGGCGATGAGCAGTTCTTC	CASSWGRSGDEQFF	NA	NA	TRBJ2-1	TRBV5-4
TGTGCCAGCAGCTTAGGCACAGGGAAAAATCAGCCCCAGCATTTT	CASSLGTGKNQPQHF	NA	NA	TRBJ1-5	TRBV7-8
TGCGCCAGCAGTGAGTCAACAGGGAAACAGTTCTTC	CASSESTGKQFF	NA	NA	TRBJ2-1	TRBV10-1
TGTGCCAGCAGTTTTGCAGGGGGCAATGGCTACACCTTC	CASSFAGGNGYTF	TRBD1	few	TRBJ1-2	TRBV28
TGTGCCAGCAGCCAAGATTCGGGGCGAGGACGTTCACCCCTCCACTTT	CASSQDSGRGRSPLHF	NA	NA	TRBJ1-6	TRBV14
TGTGCCAGCAGGGAGACTTCAAGCGGACCCTACGAGCAGTACTTC	CASRETSSGPYEQYF	NA	NA	TRBJ2-7	TRBV7-2
TGTGCCAGCAGCTTGGCCGGCCTCCTCCACGATACGCAGTATTTT	CASSLAGLLHDTQYF	NA	NA	TRBJ2-3	TRBV5-4
TGTGCCAGCAGCTTACACTCTGGAAACACCATATATTTT	CASSLHSGNTIYF	NA	NA	TRBJ1-3	TRBV7-9
TGTGCCAGCAGTGGGCCAAATCAGCCCCAGCATTTT	CASSGPNQPQHF	NA	NA	TRBJ1-5	TRBV27
TGCAGCGCCACTCCCGCAGGCGGGGCTGAAGCTTTCTTT	CSATPAGGAEAFF	NA	NA	TRBJ1-1	TRBV29-1
TGTGCCAGCTCAAGGGACAGGGTGGATACGCAGTATTTT	CASSRDRVDTQYF	TRBD1	NA	TRBJ2-3	TRBV18
TGTGCCAGCAGTTATTCATATGGCTACACCTTC	CASSYSYGYTF	NA	NA	TRBJ1-2	TRBV25-1
TGTGCCAGCAGACCGACTTCCCGGGGCACCGGGGAGCTGTTTTTT	CASRPTSRGTGELFF	NA	NA	TRBJ2-2	TRBV7-2
TGCAGCGTGATGATGGTCAGTAGCACTGAAGCTTTCTTT	CSVMMVSSTEAFF	NA	NA	TRBJ1-1	TRBV29-1
TGTGCCAGCAGCTTGGCTAGCGGTAGCACAGATACGCAGTATTTT	CASSLASGSTDTQYF	TRBD2	NA	TRBJ2-3	TRBV5-4
TGTGCCAGCAGTGGGAAGATTGGCGAAAAACTGTTTTTT	CASSGKIGEKLFF	NA	few	TRBJ1-4	TRBV6-4
TGTGCCATCAGTGAGTCACGGCACGAGCAGTACTTC	CAISESRHEQYF	NA	once	TRBJ2-7	TRBV10-3
TGTGCCAGCAGTTTACGGGGTCCCACCACAGATACGCAGTATTTT	CASSLRGPTTDTQYF	NA	few	TRBJ2-3	TRBV27
TGCAGCGCCGACCGGACAGGGACGAACACTGAAGCTTTCTTT	CSADRTGTNTEAFF	TRBD1	NA	TRBJ1-1	TRBV29-1
TGTGCCAGCAGTTCATCGACTAGCGGGAGCTACGAGCAGTACTTC	CASSSSTSGSYEQYF	TRBD2	NA	TRBJ2-7	TRBV28
TGTGCCAGCAGCTTAGGGGGACAGGGGTTTTACGAGCAGTACTTC	CASSLGGQGFYEQYF	TRBD1	NA	TRBJ2-7	TRBV11-2
TGCGCCAGCAGCCAGGGTAGCGGGAGGGCCCAGACCGGGGAGCTGTTTTTT	CASSQGSGRAQTGELFF	TRBD2	NA	TRBJ2-2	TRBV4-1
TGCGCCAGCAGTCCCCTCTATGGCTACACCTTC	CASSPLYGYTF	NA	NA	TRBJ1-2	TRBV23-1
TGTGCCAGCAGGGGCTACCGCACTGAAGCTTTCTTT	CASRGYRTEAFF	NA	once	TRBJ1-1	TRBV14
TGTGCCACCAGGTCAGACAGGGTGGTCGGTCACGAGCAGTACTTC	CATRSDRVVGHEQYF	TRBD1	once	TRBJ2-7	TRBV15
TGTGCCAGCAGTTTTAGGCCTGACAATGAGCAGTTCTTC	CASSFRPDNEQFF	NA	once	TRBJ2-1	TRBV7-3
TGCAGCGTTGTGTTTAGCGGAAACGAGCAGTACTTC	CSVVFSGNEQYF	NA	NA	TRBJ2-7	TRBV29-1
TGCAGCGTTGGGACCGGGTCCCCGGGGACCCAGTACTTC	CSVGTGSPGTQYF	NA	NA	TRBJ2-5	TRBV29-1
TGTGCCAGCAGCCCCACGGGTGATTCACCCCTCCACTTT	CASSPTGDSPLHF	NA	NA	TRBJ1-6	TRBV7-9
TGTGCCAGCATGGGGGGGATGAGCACAGATACGCAGTATTTT	CASMGGMSTDTQYF	TRBD2	NA	TRBJ2-3	TRBV7-9